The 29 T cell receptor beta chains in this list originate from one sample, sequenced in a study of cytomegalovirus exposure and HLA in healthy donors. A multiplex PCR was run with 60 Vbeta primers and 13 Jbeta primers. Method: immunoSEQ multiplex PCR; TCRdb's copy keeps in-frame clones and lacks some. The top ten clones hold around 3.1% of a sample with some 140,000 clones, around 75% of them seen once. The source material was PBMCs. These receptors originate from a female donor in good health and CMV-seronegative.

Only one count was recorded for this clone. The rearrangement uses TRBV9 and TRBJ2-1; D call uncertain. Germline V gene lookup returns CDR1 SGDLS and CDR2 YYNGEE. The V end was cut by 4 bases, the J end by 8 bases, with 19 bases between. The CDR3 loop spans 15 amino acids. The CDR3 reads CASSPRLRLGDEQFF. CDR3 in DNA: TGTGCCAGCAGCCCTCGACTCCGCCTTGGTGATGAGCAGTTCTTC.

The CDR3 region is CASSELLTYQETQYF. The CDR3, as DNA: TGTGCCAGCAGTGAACTACTCACGTACCAAGAGACCCAGTACTTC. The chain has TRBV2 and TRBJ2-5, with D unresolved. The V gene's germline CDR1 is SNHLY and CDR2 FYNNEI. Trimming left V 2 bases short and J 0 bases short, with 10 bases between. The CDR3 has 15 residues.

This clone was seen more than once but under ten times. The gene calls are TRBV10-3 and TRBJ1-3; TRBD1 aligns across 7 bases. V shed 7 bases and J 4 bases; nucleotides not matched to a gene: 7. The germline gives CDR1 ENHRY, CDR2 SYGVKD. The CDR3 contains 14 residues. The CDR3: CAITDRVGGNTIYF. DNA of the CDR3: TGTGCCATCACTGACAGGGTTGGCGGAAACACCATATATTTT.

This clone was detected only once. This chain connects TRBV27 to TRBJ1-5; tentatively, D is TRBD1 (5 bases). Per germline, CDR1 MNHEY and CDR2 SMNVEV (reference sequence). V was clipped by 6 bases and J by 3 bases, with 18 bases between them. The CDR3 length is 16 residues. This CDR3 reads CASRLRFGGDNQPQHF. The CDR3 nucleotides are TGTGCCAGCAGGTTACGGTTTGGGGGGGACAATCAGCCCCAGCATTTT.

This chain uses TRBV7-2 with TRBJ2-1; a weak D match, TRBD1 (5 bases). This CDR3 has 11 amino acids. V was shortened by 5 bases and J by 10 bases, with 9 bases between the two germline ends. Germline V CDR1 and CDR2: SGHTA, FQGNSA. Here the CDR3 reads CASSLWTEQFF. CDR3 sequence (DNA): TGTGCCAGCAGCCTCTGGACAGAGCAGTTCTTC.

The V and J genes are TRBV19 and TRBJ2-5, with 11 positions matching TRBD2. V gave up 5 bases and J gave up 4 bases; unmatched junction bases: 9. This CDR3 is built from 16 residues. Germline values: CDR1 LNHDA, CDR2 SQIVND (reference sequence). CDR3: CASSQLAGGGGETQYF. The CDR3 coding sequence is TGTGCCAGTAGTCAGCTAGCGGGAGGAGGGGGAGAGACCCAGTACTTC.

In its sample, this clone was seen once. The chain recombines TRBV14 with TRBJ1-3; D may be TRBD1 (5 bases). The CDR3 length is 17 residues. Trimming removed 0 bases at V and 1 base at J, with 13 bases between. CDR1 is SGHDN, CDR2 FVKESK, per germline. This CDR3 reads CASSQEEGLRSGNTIYF. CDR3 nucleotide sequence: TGTGCCAGCAGCCAAGAGGAGGGGCTGAGATCTGGAAACACCATATATTTT.

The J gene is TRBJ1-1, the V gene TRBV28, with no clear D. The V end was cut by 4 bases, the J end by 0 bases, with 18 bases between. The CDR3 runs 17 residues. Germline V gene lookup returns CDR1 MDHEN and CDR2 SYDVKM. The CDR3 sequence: CASSSQDSPFMNTEAFF. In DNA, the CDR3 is TGTGCCAGCAGTTCTCAGGACTCCCCGTTCATGAACACTGAAGCTTTCTTT. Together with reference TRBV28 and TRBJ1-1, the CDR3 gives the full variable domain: DVKVTQSSRYLVKRTGEKVFLECVQDMDHENMFWYRQDPGLGLRLIYFSYDVKMKEKGDIPEGYSVSREKKERFSLILESASTNQTSMYLCASSSQDSPFMNTEAFFGQGTRLTVV.

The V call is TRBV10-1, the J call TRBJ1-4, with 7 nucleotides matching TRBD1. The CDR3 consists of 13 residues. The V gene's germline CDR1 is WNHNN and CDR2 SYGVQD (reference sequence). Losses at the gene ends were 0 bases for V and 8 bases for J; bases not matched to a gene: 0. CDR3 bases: TGCGCCAGCAGTGAGTCGGGACAGGAAAAACTGTTTTTT. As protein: CASSESGQEKLFF.

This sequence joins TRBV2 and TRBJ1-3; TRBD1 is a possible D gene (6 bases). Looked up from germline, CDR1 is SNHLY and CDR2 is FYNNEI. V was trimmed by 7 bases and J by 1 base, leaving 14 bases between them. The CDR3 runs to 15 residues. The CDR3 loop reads CASKWGPGSGNTIYF. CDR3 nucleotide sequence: TGTGCCAGCAAGTGGGGGCCTGGGTCTGGAAACACCATATATTTT.

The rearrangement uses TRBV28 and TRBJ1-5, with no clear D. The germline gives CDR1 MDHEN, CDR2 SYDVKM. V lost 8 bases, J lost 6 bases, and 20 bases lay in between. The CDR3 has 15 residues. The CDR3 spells CASDEEGKEGQPQHF. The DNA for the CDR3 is TGTGCCAGCGACGAGGAAGGGAAAGAGGGTCAGCCCCAGCATTTT.

In DNA form, the CDR3 reads TGTGCCAGCAGCTTTAACACGGATACGCAGTATTTT. It encodes CASSFNTDTQYF. This rearrangement joins TRBV5-4 to TRBJ2-3, with D hard to call. Germline loops: CDR1 SGHNT, CDR2 YYREEE (reference sequence). The CDR3 has 12 amino acids. The germline V and J ends were trimmed by 2 bases and 6 bases, with 7 bases remaining between them.

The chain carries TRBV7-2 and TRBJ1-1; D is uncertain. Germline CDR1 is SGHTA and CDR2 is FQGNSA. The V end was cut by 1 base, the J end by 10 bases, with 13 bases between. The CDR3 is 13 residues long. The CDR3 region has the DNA TGTGCCAGCAGCTTAGTCGGCTTACGGGTAGCTTTCTTT. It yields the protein CASSLVGLRVAFF.

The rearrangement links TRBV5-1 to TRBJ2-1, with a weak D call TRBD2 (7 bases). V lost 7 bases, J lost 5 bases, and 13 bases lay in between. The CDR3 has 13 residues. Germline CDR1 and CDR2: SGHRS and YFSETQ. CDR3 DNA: TGCGCCAGCGGGGGGGCCGGGGACAATGAGCAGTTCTTC. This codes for CASGGAGDNEQFF.

The CDR3 region has the DNA TGTGCCAGCAGCCTTCCGGATGGGGGGGAGACCCAGTACTTC. It is translated as CASSLPDGGETQYF. This chain connects TRBV5-4 to TRBJ2-5, with a tentative D call TRBD2 (6 bases). V lost 4 bases to trimming and J lost 5 bases, with 15 bases between them. Germline CDR1 and CDR2: SGHNT and YYREEE (reference sequence). CDR3 size: 14 residues.

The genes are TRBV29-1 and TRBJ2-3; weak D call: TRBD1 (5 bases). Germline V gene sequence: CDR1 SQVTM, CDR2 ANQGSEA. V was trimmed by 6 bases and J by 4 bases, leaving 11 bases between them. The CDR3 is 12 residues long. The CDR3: CSVRQGPDTQYF. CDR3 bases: TGCAGCGTCCGGCAGGGTCCAGATACGCAGTATTTT.

DNA for the CDR3: TGTGCCAGCAGCTTGGGAGTCTCCTCAGATACGCAGTATTTT. As protein: CASSLGVSSDTQYF. This rearrangement joins TRBV5-6 to TRBJ2-3; D is uncertain. Germline lookup yields CDR1 SGHDT and CDR2 YYEEEE. The CDR3 covers 14 residues. Trimming took 0 bases from V and 4 from J, leaving 9 bases between them. Drawing the rest from reference TRBV5-6 and TRBJ2-3, the complete variable domain is DAGVTQSPTHLIKTRGQQVTLRCSPKSGHDTVSWYQQALGQGPQFIFQYYEEEERQRGNFPDRFSGHQFPNYSSELNVNALLLGDSALYLCASSLGVSSDTQYFGPGTRLTVL.

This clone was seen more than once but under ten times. The CDR3 loop reads CASSRLAVTGELFF. The CDR3 DNA follows: TGTGCCAGCAGCAGACTAGCGGTCACCGGGGAGCTGTTTTTT. The chain combines TRBV11-3 with TRBJ2-2; 9 nucleotides agree with TRBD2. CDR3 length: 14 amino acids. The trim removed 5 bases at V and 4 bases at J, leaving 2 bases unmatched. CDR1 SGHNT and CDR2 YENEEA come from the germline V gene.

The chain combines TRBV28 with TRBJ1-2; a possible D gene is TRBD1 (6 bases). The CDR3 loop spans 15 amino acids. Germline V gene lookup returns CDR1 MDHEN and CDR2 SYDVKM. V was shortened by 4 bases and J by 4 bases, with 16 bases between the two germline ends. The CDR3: CASSSPGQTFYGYTF. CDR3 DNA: TGTGCCAGCAGTTCCCCGGGACAAACGTTCTATGGCTACACCTTC.

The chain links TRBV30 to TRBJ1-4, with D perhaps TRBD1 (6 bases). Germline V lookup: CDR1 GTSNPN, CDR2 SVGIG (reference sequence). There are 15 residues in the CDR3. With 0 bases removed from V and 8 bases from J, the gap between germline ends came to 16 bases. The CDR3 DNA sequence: TGTGCCTGGAGTGTATTAGCACAGGGTCTGGAAAAACTGTTTTTT. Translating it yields CAWSVLAQGLEKLFF.

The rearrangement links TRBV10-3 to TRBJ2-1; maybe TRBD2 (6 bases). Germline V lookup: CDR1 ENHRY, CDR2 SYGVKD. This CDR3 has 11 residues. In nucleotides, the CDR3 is TGTGCGATCGAACGGGGGAATGAGCAGTTCTTC. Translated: CAIERGNEQFF.

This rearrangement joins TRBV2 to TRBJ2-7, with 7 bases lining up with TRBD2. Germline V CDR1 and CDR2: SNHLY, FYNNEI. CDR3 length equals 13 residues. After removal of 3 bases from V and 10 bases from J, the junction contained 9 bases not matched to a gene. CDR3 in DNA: TGTGCCAGCAGTGATGGGGCGGCGGGAGTTCAGTACTTC. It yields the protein CASSDGAAGVQYF.

Written as DNA, the CDR3 is TGTGCTAGTGCCTTGGGAGCTCGCGAGCAGTACTTC. Its translation is CASALGAREQYF. This chain joins TRBV12-5 and TRBJ2-7; D possibly corresponds to TRBD2 (5 bases). CDR1 and CDR2 from the germline V gene are LGHNT and FRNRAP. CDR3 length equals 12 residues. V gave up 7 bases and J gave up 6 bases, with 13 bases separating them.

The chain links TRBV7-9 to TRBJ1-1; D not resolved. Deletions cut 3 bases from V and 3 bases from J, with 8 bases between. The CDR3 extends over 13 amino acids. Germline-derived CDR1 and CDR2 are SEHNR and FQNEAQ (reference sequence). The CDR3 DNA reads TGTGCCAGCAGCTTTTACAGAGACACTGAAGCTTTCTTT. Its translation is CASSFYRDTEAFF.

Here the CDR3 reads CASSERVSGANVLTF. In nucleotides, the CDR3 is TGCGCCAGCAGTGAGCGGGTATCTGGGGCCAACGTCCTGACTTTC. J is TRBJ2-6 and V is TRBV10-2, with D hard to call. V gave up 2 bases and J gave up 1 base, with 6 bases separating them. This CDR3 has 15 residues. Germline CDR1 reads WSHSY; CDR2 reads SAAADI.

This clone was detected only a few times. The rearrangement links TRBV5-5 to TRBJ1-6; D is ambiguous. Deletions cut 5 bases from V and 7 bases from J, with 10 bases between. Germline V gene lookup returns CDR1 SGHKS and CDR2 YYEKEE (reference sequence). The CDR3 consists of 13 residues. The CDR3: CASRPPGNSPLHF. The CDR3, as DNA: TGTGCCAGCAGACCGCCAGGAAATTCACCCCTCCACTTT.

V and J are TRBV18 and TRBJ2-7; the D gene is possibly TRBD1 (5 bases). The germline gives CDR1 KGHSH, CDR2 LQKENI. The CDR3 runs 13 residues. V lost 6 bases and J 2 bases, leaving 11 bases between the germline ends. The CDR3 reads CASSQDKAYEQYF. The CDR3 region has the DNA TGTGCCAGCTCGCAGGACAAAGCCTACGAGCAGTACTTC.

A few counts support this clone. CDR3 region: CASRSGGSYTF. The CDR3 DNA reads TGTGCCAGCAGGTCAGGGGGGAGCTACACCTTC. V gene TRBV27 combines with J gene TRBJ1-2; 7 bases line up with TRBD1. With V trimmed by 6 bases and J by 9 bases, 4 bases remained unmatched. There are 11 residues in the CDR3. Germline loops: CDR1 MNHEY, CDR2 SMNVEV (reference sequence).

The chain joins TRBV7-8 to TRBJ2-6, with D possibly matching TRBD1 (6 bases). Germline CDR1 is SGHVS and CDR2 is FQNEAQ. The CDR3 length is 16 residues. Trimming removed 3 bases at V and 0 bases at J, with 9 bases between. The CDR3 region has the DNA TGTGCCAGCAGCTTCGGACAGTTCTCTGGGGCCAACGTCCTGACTTTC. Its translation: CASSFGQFSGANVLTF.